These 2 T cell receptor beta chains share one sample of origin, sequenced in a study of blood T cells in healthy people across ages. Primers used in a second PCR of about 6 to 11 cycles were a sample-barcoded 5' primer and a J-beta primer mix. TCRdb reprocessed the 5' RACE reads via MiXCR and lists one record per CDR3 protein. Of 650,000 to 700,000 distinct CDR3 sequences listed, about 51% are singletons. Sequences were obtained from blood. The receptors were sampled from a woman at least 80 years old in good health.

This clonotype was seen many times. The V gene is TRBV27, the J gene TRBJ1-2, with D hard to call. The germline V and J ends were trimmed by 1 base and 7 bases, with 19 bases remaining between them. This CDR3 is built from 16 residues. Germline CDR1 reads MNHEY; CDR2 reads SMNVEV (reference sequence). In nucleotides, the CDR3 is TGTGCCAGCAGTTTATTACCGGGAGCAAGAATGGGTGGCTACACCTTC. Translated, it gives CASSLLPGARMGGYTF.

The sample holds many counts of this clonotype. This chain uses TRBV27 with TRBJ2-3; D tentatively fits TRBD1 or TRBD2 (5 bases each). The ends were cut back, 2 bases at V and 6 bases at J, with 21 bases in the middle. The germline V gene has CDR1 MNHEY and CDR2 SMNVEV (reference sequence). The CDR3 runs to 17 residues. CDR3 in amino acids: CASSLAGTTQIPDTQYF. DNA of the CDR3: TGTGCCAGCAGTTTAGCTGGGACGACACAGATCCCGGATACGCAGTATTTT.